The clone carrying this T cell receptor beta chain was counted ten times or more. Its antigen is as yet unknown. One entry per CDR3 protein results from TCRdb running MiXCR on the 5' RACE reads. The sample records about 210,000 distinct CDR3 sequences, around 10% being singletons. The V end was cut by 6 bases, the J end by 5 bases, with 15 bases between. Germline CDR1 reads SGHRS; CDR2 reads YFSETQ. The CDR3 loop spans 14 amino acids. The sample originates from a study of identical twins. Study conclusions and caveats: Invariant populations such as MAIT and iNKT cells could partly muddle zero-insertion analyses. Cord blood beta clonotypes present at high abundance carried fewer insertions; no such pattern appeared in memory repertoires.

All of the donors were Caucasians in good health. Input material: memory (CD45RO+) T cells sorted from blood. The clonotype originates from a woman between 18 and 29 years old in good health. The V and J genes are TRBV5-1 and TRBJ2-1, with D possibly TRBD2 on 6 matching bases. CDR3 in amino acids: CASKAGPENNEQFF. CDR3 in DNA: TGCGCCAGCAAAGCGGGTCCCGAGAACAATGAGCAGTTCTTC.